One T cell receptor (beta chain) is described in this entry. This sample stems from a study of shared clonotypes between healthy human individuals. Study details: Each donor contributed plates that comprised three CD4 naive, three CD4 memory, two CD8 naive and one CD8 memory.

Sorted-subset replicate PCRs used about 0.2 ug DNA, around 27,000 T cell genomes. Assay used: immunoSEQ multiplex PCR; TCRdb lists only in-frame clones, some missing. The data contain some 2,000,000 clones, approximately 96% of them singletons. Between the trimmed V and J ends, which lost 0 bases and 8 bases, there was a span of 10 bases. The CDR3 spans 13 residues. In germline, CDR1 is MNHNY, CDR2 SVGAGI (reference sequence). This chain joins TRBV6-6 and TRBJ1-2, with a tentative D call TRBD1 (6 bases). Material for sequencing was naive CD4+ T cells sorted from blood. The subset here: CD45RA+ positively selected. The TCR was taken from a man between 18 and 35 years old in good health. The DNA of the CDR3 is TGTGCCAGCAGTTACTCGGCGGGGGCGGGCTACACCTTC. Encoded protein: CASSYSAGAGYTF.